The 16 T cell receptor beta chains below all came from one sample that was sequenced in a study of monozygotic twins with inflammatory bowel disease. TCRdb processed the 5' RACE reads again and assigns one entry to each CDR3 protein, with no DNA. The listing contains over 130,000 distinct CDR3 sequences. Sample: blood. The receptors come from a human donor with ulcerative colitis or Crohn's disease, or a healthy co-twin of an affected twin (not recorded which).

The chain combines TRBV7-8 with TRBJ1-2; TCRdb designates TRBD1, a call that cannot be tested without DNA. This CDR3 is 17 amino acids long. The V gene's germline CDR1 is SGHVS and CDR2 FQNEAQ. The CDR3 protein is CASSLPGGDRGIRSYTF.

The chain uses TRBV29-1 and TRBJ2-7; TCRdb's D call of TRBD2 is untestable without DNA. Germline-derived CDR1 and CDR2 are SQVTM and ANQGSEA. CDR3 length: 15 amino acids. CDR3 loop: CSVKILLAGTGEQYF.

This sequence joins TRBV6-5 and TRBJ2-1; checking the TCRdb D call of TRBD1 is not possible without DNA. Germline assignment: CDR1 MNHEY and CDR2 SVGAGI. The CDR3 runs to 14 residues. CDR3 loop: CASSYAAGWDEQFF.

The rearrangement uses TRBV7-3 and TRBJ2-3. This CDR3 contains 14 residues. CDR1 and CDR2 from the germline V gene are SGHTA and FQGTGA. This chain's CDR3 is CASSVDSATDTQYF.

CDR3 in amino acids: CASSLVYHGEQFF. The V and J genes are TRBV11-1 and TRBJ2-1. The germline V gene encodes CDR1 SGHAT and CDR2 FQDESV (reference sequence). This CDR3 is built from 13 residues.

The chain is built from TRBV6-1 and TRBJ2-2; TCRdb proposes TRBD1, but this gene call is untestable without DNA. The CDR3 consists of 14 residues. From germline, CDR1 is MNHNS and CDR2 SASEGT. The CDR3 region is CASSRTGNTGELFF.

The chain uses TRBV12-3 or TRBV12-4 and TRBJ2-7; the D call of TRBD1 rests on TCRdb alone, since no DNA is present to check it. CDR3 length equals 15 residues. The CDR3 is CASSPDSLHTYEQYF.

V usage is TRBV12-3 or TRBV12-4 and J usage is TRBJ1-5. The CDR3 is 11 residues long. The CDR3 spells CASSLGQPQHF.

The J gene is TRBJ2-1, the V gene TRBV7-3. This CDR3 is built from 15 residues. Germline loops: CDR1 SGHTA, CDR2 FQGTGA. CDR3 amino acids: CASSVTGGSYNEQFF.

The rearrangement links TRBV19 to TRBJ2-4; TCRdb picks TRBD1, but there is no DNA to check that call. The germline CDR1 and CDR2 sequences are LNHDA and SQIVND (reference sequence). The CDR3 sequence is 15 residues long. The CDR3 loop reads CASQTGFPGKNIQYF.

The chain joins TRBV4-2 to TRBJ2-1; TCRdb indicates TRBD2, and absent DNA this call remains unverified. Germline lookup yields CDR1 LGHNA and CDR2 YNFKEQ. The CDR3 runs 16 residues. The CDR3: CASSQDEPAGVVEQFF.

The rearrangement uses TRBV10-3 and TRBJ2-3; TCRdb gives TRBD1 as the D gene, but with no DNA this cannot be confirmed. The CDR3 has 14 residues. CDR1 and CDR2 (germline): ENHRY, SYGVKD. CDR3: CAISEGQGPDTQYF.

The chain carries TRBV6-5 and TRBJ2-7; TCRdb's D gene call, TRBD1, goes unchecked for lack of DNA. The CDR3 runs to 14 residues. In germline, CDR1 is MNHEY, CDR2 SVGAGI. The CDR3: CASSYLGEHYEQYF.

The rearrangement joins TRBV5-1 to TRBJ1-1. The CDR3 runs to 14 residues. In germline, CDR1 is SGHRS, CDR2 YFSETQ. The CDR3 sequence: CASSLANGNTEAFF.

This sequence joins TRBV6-2 or TRBV6-3 and TRBJ2-5; TCRdb calls TRBD1, which cannot be checked without DNA. The length of the CDR3 is 11 residues. The germline gives CDR1 MNHEY, CDR2 SVGEGT. The CDR3 sequence is CASTQGETQYF.

The chain recombines TRBV6-1 with TRBJ1-5; there is no DNA to check the TCRdb D call of TRBD1. Germline V lookup: CDR1 MNHNS, CDR2 SASEGT. CDR3 length: 14 amino acids. CDR3 in amino acids: CPSSRRTGGLPQHF.